The rows below give T cell receptor beta chains drawn from one sample of a study of response to subunit inactivated influenza vaccine. A single record per CDR3 protein comes from TCRdb applying MiXCR to the RT-PCR reads. Among 600,000 to 700,000 distinct CDR3 sequences, 14% were seen once, and the ten largest hold 7.5% to 8%. Specimen: PBMCs from blood, collected around 15 days before vaccination. All receptors come from a middle-aged man who received an inactivated influenza vaccine. Both conserved end residues are part of each CDR3. Fields, in order: clone size, J gene, D gene, V gene, CDR3 DNA, CDR3 protein. D genes are given only for firm matches. Expanded clones are given a class, and other clones once, few, many or no size at all.

clone_size: .
j_call: TRBJ2-1
d_call: .
v_call: TRBV7-2
cdr3_nt: TGTGCCAGCAGCAAACAAAAGAGCTCCTACAATGAGCAGTTCTTC
cdr3_aa: CASSKQKSSYNEQFF

clone_size: few
j_call: TRBJ2-7
d_call: TRBD1
v_call: TRBV3-1
cdr3_nt: TGTGCCAGCAGCCAATCCCCCGGACAGGGCCTCGAGCAGTACTTC
cdr3_aa: CASSQSPGQGLEQYF

clone_size: .
j_call: TRBJ1-1
d_call: .
v_call: TRBV29-1
cdr3_nt: TGCAGCGTTGAAAGGCTTATGAACACTGAAGCTTTCTTT
cdr3_aa: CSVERLMNTEAFF

clone_size: .
j_call: TRBJ2-3
d_call: TRBD2
v_call: TRBV6-2/TRBV6-3
cdr3_nt: TGTGCCAGCAGACGTAGCGGGGGCCTCACAGATACGCAGTATTTT
cdr3_aa: CASRRSGGLTDTQYF

clone_size: many
j_call: TRBJ1-2
d_call: TRBD1
v_call: TRBV29-1
cdr3_nt: TGCAGCGTTGAAGATCTGACAGGGAACAACTATGGCTACACCTTC
cdr3_aa: CSVEDLTGNNYGYTF

clone_size: few
j_call: TRBJ1-1
d_call: .
v_call: TRBV20-1
cdr3_nt: TGCAGTGCTAGTGGTACAGGGATGGGGACTGAAGCTTTCTTT
cdr3_aa: CSASGTGMGTEAFF

clone_size: many
j_call: TRBJ2-3
d_call: TRBD2
v_call: TRBV7-8
cdr3_nt: TGTGCCAGCAGCTTACGTCCAGCGGGAGGCACAGATACGCAGTATTTT
cdr3_aa: CASSLRPAGGTDTQYF

clone_size: .
j_call: TRBJ2-3
d_call: TRBD1
v_call: TRBV28
cdr3_nt: TGTGCCAGCAGTGCCCCCGGGACAGCTAGCACAGATACGCAGTATTTT
cdr3_aa: CASSAPGTASTDTQYF

clone_size: few
j_call: TRBJ2-3
d_call: .
v_call: TRBV12-3/TRBV12-4
cdr3_nt: TGTGCCAGCAGTTTTCCCCAGGGGTGGGGGGGCACAGATACGCAGTATTTT
cdr3_aa: CASSFPQGWGGTDTQYF

clone_size: many
j_call: TRBJ2-7
d_call: TRBD2
v_call: TRBV10-3
cdr3_nt: TGTGCCGCCCGTGGGACTAGCGGCTACGAGCAGTACTTC
cdr3_aa: CAARGTSGYEQYF

clone_size: .
j_call: TRBJ2-2
d_call: .
v_call: TRBV2
cdr3_nt: TGTGCCAGCATGGGAGGGGGGGGGCCCGGGGAGCTGTTTTTT
cdr3_aa: CASMGGGGPGELFF

clone_size: .
j_call: TRBJ2-1
d_call: TRBD1
v_call: TRBV27
cdr3_nt: TGTGCCAGCAGTAGAGACAGGGTCTACAATGAGCAGTTCTTC
cdr3_aa: CASSRDRVYNEQFF

clone_size: .
j_call: TRBJ2-6
d_call: .
v_call: TRBV5-1
cdr3_nt: TGCGCCAGCAGCAACTCAGGGGCTGGGGCCAACGTCCTGACTTTC
cdr3_aa: CASSNSGAGANVLTF

clone_size: .
j_call: TRBJ2-1
d_call: TRBD1
v_call: TRBV27
cdr3_nt: TGTGCCAGCAGTACGCCGGGACAGGTTATCAATGAGCAGTTCTTC
cdr3_aa: CASSTPGQVINEQFF

clone_size: few
j_call: TRBJ1-5
d_call: .
v_call: TRBV7-9
cdr3_nt: TGTGCCAGCAGCGGCCAGGTACTCTACGGAGGGCAGCCCCAGCATTTT
cdr3_aa: CASSGQVLYGGQPQHF

clone_size: many
j_call: TRBJ2-3
d_call: TRBD2
v_call: TRBV28
cdr3_nt: TGTGCCAGCAGTTTACAGTGGCTAGCGGGAGTCGATGCAGATACGCAGTATTTT
cdr3_aa: CASSLQWLAGVDADTQYF

clone_size: .
j_call: TRBJ1-5
d_call: .
v_call: TRBV30
cdr3_nt: TGTGCCTGGAGTGGGGCTGCGCTGGGTCAGCCCCAGCATTTT
cdr3_aa: CAWSGAALGQPQHF

clone_size: few
j_call: TRBJ2-2
d_call: .
v_call: TRBV5-1
cdr3_nt: TGCGCCAGCAGCTTGGAATCGGCGGTCACCGGGGAGCTGTTTTTT
cdr3_aa: CASSLESAVTGELFF

clone_size: many
j_call: TRBJ1-1
d_call: TRBD1
v_call: TRBV10-3
cdr3_nt: TGTGCCATCAGTGAGGGGCCAGGGGGTAACACTGAAGCTTTCTTT
cdr3_aa: CAISEGPGGNTEAFF

clone_size: few
j_call: TRBJ2-3
d_call: .
v_call: TRBV18
cdr3_nt: TGTGCCAGCTCACCACCAGGACTCTCAGAAATATCAGATACGCAGTATTTT
cdr3_aa: CASSPPGLSEISDTQYF

clone_size: few
j_call: TRBJ1-5
d_call: TRBD1
v_call: TRBV28
cdr3_nt: TGTGCCAGCAGTTCCATACAGGGGTGGATCGATCAGCCCCAGCATTTT
cdr3_aa: CASSSIQGWIDQPQHF

clone_size: .
j_call: TRBJ2-1
d_call: .
v_call: TRBV9
cdr3_nt: TGTGCCAGCAGCGTAGGAGGGGGGCCCTACAATGAGCAGTTCTTC
cdr3_aa: CASSVGGGPYNEQFF

clone_size: many
j_call: TRBJ1-5
d_call: .
v_call: TRBV12-3/TRBV12-4
cdr3_nt: TGTGCCAGCAGTGGGGCCCGAGATCAGCCCCAGCATTTT
cdr3_aa: CASSGARDQPQHF

clone_size: .
j_call: TRBJ2-1
d_call: TRBD2
v_call: TRBV10-3
cdr3_nt: TGTGCCATCAGGACTAGCGGGGGGTCCTCCTACAATGAGCAGTTCTTC
cdr3_aa: CAIRTSGGSSYNEQFF

clone_size: few
j_call: TRBJ2-7
d_call: .
v_call: TRBV20-1
cdr3_nt: TGCAGTGCTAGGGACGTTAGGTCCTACGAGCAGTACTTC
cdr3_aa: CSARDVRSYEQYF

clone_size: .
j_call: TRBJ2-1
d_call: .
v_call: TRBV7-7
cdr3_nt: TGTGCTAGCAGCTTGACAGCAGGGTTTAATGAGCAGTTCTTC
cdr3_aa: CASSLTAGFNEQFF

clone_size: .
j_call: TRBJ2-3
d_call: .
v_call: TRBV29-1
cdr3_nt: TGCAGCGTTGAAGTCGTAAAGGCCGGGACGCAGTATTTT
cdr3_aa: CSVEVVKAGTQYF

clone_size: few
j_call: TRBJ2-7
d_call: TRBD2
v_call: TRBV28
cdr3_nt: TGTGCCAGCAGCACCCGGCGGGGGGCTCTCTACGAGCAGTACTTC
cdr3_aa: CASSTRRGALYEQYF

clone_size: many
j_call: TRBJ2-1
d_call: .
v_call: TRBV2
cdr3_nt: TGTGCCAGCAGCGCAGATCAGGGAATTCTTCAGTTCTTC
cdr3_aa: CASSADQGILQFF

clone_size: .
j_call: TRBJ2-7
d_call: TRBD1
v_call: TRBV10-3
cdr3_nt: TGTGCCATCAGTGAGGGCAGGGGGTTCTACGAGCAGTACTTC
cdr3_aa: CAISEGRGFYEQYF

clone_size: many
j_call: TRBJ2-7
d_call: TRBD1
v_call: TRBV2
cdr3_nt: TGTGCCAGCAGTGGCCTTAAACAGGGGGCCAGTTACGAGCAGTACTTC
cdr3_aa: CASSGLKQGASYEQYF

clone_size: .
j_call: TRBJ1-4
d_call: .
v_call: TRBV6-2/TRBV6-3
cdr3_nt: TGTGCCAGCAGCCCGCCCAGGAGGGGTAATGAAAAACTGTTTTTT
cdr3_aa: CASSPPRRGNEKLFF

clone_size: few
j_call: TRBJ1-1
d_call: .
v_call: TRBV20-1
cdr3_nt: TGCAGTGCTCCCGGGACTGCAGGCTTTCGCCCGCTGAACACTGAAGCTTTCTTT
cdr3_aa: CSAPGTAGFRPLNTEAFF

clone_size: .
j_call: TRBJ2-3
d_call: TRBD2
v_call: TRBV4-3
cdr3_nt: TGCGCCAGCAGCCAAGACCCGGCTAGCGGGGGGGAACGGCAGTATTTT
cdr3_aa: CASSQDPASGGERQYF

clone_size: .
j_call: TRBJ2-7
d_call: .
v_call: TRBV13
cdr3_nt: TGTGCCAGCAGCTCTGAACCGGGCCCCTTTTCGAAGGGCTACGAGCAGTACTTC
cdr3_aa: CASSSEPGPFSKGYEQYF

clone_size: few
j_call: TRBJ2-3
d_call: TRBD1
v_call: TRBV7-2
cdr3_nt: TGTGCCAGCAGGATAGGACAGGTCTACACAGATACGCAGTATTTT
cdr3_aa: CASRIGQVYTDTQYF

clone_size: many
j_call: TRBJ1-5
d_call: .
v_call: TRBV11-2
cdr3_nt: TGTGCCAGCAGCTCAGGGCCGGATAACTATCAGCCCCAGCATTTT
cdr3_aa: CASSSGPDNYQPQHF

clone_size: many
j_call: TRBJ1-2
d_call: .
v_call: TRBV5-1
cdr3_nt: TGCGCCAGCAGCTTGGCCAATACCGGGAACTATGGCTACACCTTC
cdr3_aa: CASSLANTGNYGYTF

clone_size: few
j_call: TRBJ2-3
d_call: TRBD1
v_call: TRBV30
cdr3_nt: TGTGCCTGGAGTACTGGCAGGGGGCGAAATACGCAGTATTTT
cdr3_aa: CAWSTGRGRNTQYF

clone_size: few
j_call: TRBJ2-1
d_call: TRBD1
v_call: TRBV4-2
cdr3_nt: TGTGCCAGCAGCCCCGGGACAGGGGCCGGGGCGCGATACAATGAGCAGTTCTTC
cdr3_aa: CASSPGTGAGARYNEQFF

clone_size: .
j_call: TRBJ2-1
d_call: .
v_call: TRBV6-5
cdr3_nt: TGTGCCAGCAGTTACCGGATCCAACCGGGATACAATGAGCAGTTCTTC
cdr3_aa: CASSYRIQPGYNEQFF

clone_size: .
j_call: TRBJ2-1
d_call: .
v_call: TRBV29-1
cdr3_nt: TGCAGCGTTGAAGATCCACGGGGGTCAGGGTTCTTC
cdr3_aa: CSVEDPRGSGFF

clone_size: few
j_call: TRBJ2-7
d_call: .
v_call: TRBV6-2/TRBV6-3
cdr3_nt: TGTGCCAGCAGTTACTGGGAAGGACCCTACGAGCAGTACTTC
cdr3_aa: CASSYWEGPYEQYF

clone_size: few
j_call: TRBJ2-2
d_call: .
v_call: TRBV20-1
cdr3_nt: TGCAGTGCTAGTTCGACTGATAACACCGGGGAGCTGTTTTTT
cdr3_aa: CSASSTDNTGELFF

clone_size: .
j_call: TRBJ2-1
d_call: .
v_call: TRBV15
cdr3_nt: TGTGCCACCAGCAGAGATCTACAGGGAGGCTACAATGAGCAGTTCTTC
cdr3_aa: CATSRDLQGGYNEQFF

clone_size: many
j_call: TRBJ2-7
d_call: .
v_call: TRBV7-6
cdr3_nt: TGTGCCAGCAGCTTAGGGGGGGACGAGCAGTACTTC
cdr3_aa: CASSLGGDEQYF

clone_size: .
j_call: TRBJ1-1
d_call: TRBD1
v_call: TRBV28
cdr3_nt: TGTGCCAGCAGTTTCCCCGGGACAGGGGGCACCAAAGCTGAAGCTTTCTTT
cdr3_aa: CASSFPGTGGTKAEAFF

clone_size: .
j_call: TRBJ1-1
d_call: TRBD1
v_call: TRBV20-1
cdr3_nt: TGCAGTGCTAGGGCCACCGGGACAGCGAACACTGAAGCTTTCTTT
cdr3_aa: CSARATGTANTEAFF

clone_size: .
j_call: TRBJ1-4
d_call: .
v_call: TRBV4-3
cdr3_nt: TGCGCCAGCAGCCAAGGATGGCAGGGAGGGGAAAAACTGTTTTTT
cdr3_aa: CASSQGWQGGEKLFF

clone_size: few
j_call: TRBJ1-6
d_call: .
v_call: TRBV14
cdr3_nt: TGTGCCAGCAGCCAACGGGCAGGGCGTGATTCACCCCTCCACTTT
cdr3_aa: CASSQRAGRDSPLHF

clone_size: many
j_call: TRBJ2-5
d_call: TRBD1
v_call: TRBV5-1
cdr3_nt: TGCGCCAGCAGCTTGGAGGCAGGGGGCTCGGCTGTGACCCAGTACTTC
cdr3_aa: CASSLEAGGSAVTQYF

clone_size: once
j_call: TRBJ2-3
d_call: .
v_call: TRBV4-1
cdr3_nt: TGCGCCAGCAGCCAGAGGGGGAGCCTCACAGATACGCAGTATTTT
cdr3_aa: CASSQRGSLTDTQYF

clone_size: many
j_call: TRBJ2-4
d_call: .
v_call: TRBV7-2
cdr3_nt: TGTGCCAGCAGCTCCGAACCCAAAAACATTCAGTACTTC
cdr3_aa: CASSSEPKNIQYF

clone_size: .
j_call: TRBJ1-1
d_call: .
v_call: TRBV12-3/TRBV12-4
cdr3_nt: TGTGCCAGCAGTTTAGGGGTTCTCACTGAAGCTTTCTTT
cdr3_aa: CASSLGVLTEAFF

clone_size: .
j_call: TRBJ2-4
d_call: .
v_call: TRBV6-2/TRBV6-3
cdr3_nt: TGTGCCAGCAGTTACGATGAGGATTTAAACATTCAGTACTTC
cdr3_aa: CASSYDEDLNIQYF

clone_size: few
j_call: TRBJ1-1
d_call: TRBD1
v_call: TRBV15
cdr3_nt: TGTGCCACCAGCAGGGGAGACCTCAGGGGGCGGACTGAAGCTTTCTTT
cdr3_aa: CATSRGDLRGRTEAFF

clone_size: .
j_call: TRBJ1-4
d_call: .
v_call: TRBV20-1
cdr3_nt: TGCAGTGCTAAGAGTTTCAGGGCGGGTAATGAAAAACTGTTTTTT
cdr3_aa: CSAKSFRAGNEKLFF